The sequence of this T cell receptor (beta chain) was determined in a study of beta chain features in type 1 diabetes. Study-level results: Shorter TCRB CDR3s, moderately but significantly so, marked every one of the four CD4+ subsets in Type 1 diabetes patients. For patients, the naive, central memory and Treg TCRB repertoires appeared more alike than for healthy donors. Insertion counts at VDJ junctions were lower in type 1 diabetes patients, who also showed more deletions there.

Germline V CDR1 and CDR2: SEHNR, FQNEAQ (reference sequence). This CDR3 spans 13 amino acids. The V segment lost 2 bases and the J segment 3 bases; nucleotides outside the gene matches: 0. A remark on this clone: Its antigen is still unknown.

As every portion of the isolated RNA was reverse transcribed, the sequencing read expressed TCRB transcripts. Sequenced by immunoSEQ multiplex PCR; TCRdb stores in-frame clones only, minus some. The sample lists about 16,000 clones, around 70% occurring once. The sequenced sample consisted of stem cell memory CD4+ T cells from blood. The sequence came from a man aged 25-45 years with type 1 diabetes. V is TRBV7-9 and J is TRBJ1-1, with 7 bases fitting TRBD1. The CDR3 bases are TGTGCCAGCAGCTTACAGGGGGACACTGAAGCTTTCTTT. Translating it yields CASSLQGDTEAFF.